The 5 T cell receptor beta chains listed next were all sequenced from one sample in a study of T cells in Graves' hyperthyroidism and ophthalmopathy. What was amplified from RNA transcripts were TCR beta CDR3 regions. The study used the HTBI primer set for a first-round RT-PCR of the TCR CDR3. Using its own MiXCR run on the multiplex PCR reads, TCRdb lists one record per CDR3 protein. The sample lists around 700,000 distinct CDR3 sequences; roughly a third were seen once. The specimen was blood. The receptors here all came from a woman between 35 and 50 years old with Graves' hyperthyroidism.

This clonotype has at least ten counts. The chain couples TRBV12-3 or TRBV12-4 to TRBJ1-2; a possible D gene is TRBD1 (6 bases). CDR3 length: 14 amino acids. V was shortened by 6 bases and J by 2 bases, with 13 bases between the two germline ends. The CDR3 protein is CASSMSQGNYGYTF. The DNA for the CDR3 is TGTGCCAGCAGCATGTCACAGGGCAACTATGGCTACACCTTC.

The chain has TRBV7-2 and TRBJ2-3, with D unresolved. The ends were cut back, 0 bases at V and 2 bases at J, with 12 bases in the middle. CDR1 is SGHTA and CDR2 is FQGNSA in the germline V gene. This CDR3 comprises 16 residues. CDR3 sequence reads: CASSLAGLLITDTQYF. The CDR3 coding sequence is TGTGCCAGCAGCTTAGCCGGGTTGCTAATCACAGATACGCAGTATTTT.

In the case of this clonotype: It may be a read error: a sequence one base away is much more abundant. This rearrangement joins TRBV19 to TRBJ2-5, with 7 bases lining up with TRBD2. Losses at the gene ends were 9 bases for V and 5 bases for J; bases not matched to a gene: 9. This CDR3 spans 13 amino acids. In germline, CDR1 is LNHDA, CDR2 SQIVND (reference sequence). The CDR3 DNA reads as TGTGCCAGCAGAGGCGGGGGAGCGGAGACCCAGTACTTC. Protein: CASRGGGAETQYF.

As to this clonotype: Given a much more abundant clone one base away, this may be a read error. CDR3 in DNA: TGTGCCAGCAGCTCCCCGGGGGGAGGAGAGACCCGGTACTTC. Translating it yields CASSSPGGGETRYF. This chain connects TRBV7-2 to TRBJ2-5; 7 positions agree with TRBD2. This CDR3 is built from 14 residues. The germline CDR1 and CDR2 sequences are SGHTA and FQGNSA.

This clonotype was recorded a few times. The CDR3 protein is CASSGVGWNTEAFF. DNA for the CDR3: TGTGCCAGCTCGGGTGTCGGCTGGAACACTGAAGCTTTCTTT. The gene calls are TRBV12-3 or TRBV12-4 and TRBJ1-1; the D is unclear. V was trimmed by 8 bases and J by 1 base, leaving 14 bases between them. The CDR3 extends over 14 amino acids.